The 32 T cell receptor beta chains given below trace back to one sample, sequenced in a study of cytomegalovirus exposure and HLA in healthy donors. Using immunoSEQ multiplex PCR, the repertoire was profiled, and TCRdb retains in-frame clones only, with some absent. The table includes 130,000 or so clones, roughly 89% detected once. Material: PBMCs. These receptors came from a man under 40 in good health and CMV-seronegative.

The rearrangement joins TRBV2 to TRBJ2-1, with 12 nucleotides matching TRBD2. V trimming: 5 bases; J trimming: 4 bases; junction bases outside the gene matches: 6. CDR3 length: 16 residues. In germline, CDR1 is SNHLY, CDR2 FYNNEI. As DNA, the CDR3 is TGTGCCAGCAGTCTCACTAGCGGGGGGCTGTACAATGAGCAGTTCTTC. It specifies CASSLTSGGLYNEQFF. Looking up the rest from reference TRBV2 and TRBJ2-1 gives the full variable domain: EPEVTQTPSHQVTQMGQEVILRCVPISNHLYFYWYRQILGQKVEFLVSFYNNEISEKSEIFDDQFSVERPDGSNFTLKIRSTKLEDSAMYFCASSLTSGGLYNEQFFGPGTRLTVL.

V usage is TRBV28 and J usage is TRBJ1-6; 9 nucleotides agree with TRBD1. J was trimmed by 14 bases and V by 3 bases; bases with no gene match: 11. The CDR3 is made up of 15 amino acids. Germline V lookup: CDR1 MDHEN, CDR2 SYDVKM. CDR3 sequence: CASSLGTGRQLALHF. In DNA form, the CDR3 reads TGTGCCAGCAGTTTGGGGACAGGGAGACAACTAGCCCTCCACTTT. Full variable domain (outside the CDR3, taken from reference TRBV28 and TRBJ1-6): DVKVTQSSRYLVKRTGEKVFLECVQDMDHENMFWYRQDPGLGLRLIYFSYDVKMKEKGDIPEGYSVSREKKERFSLILESASTNQTSMYLCASSLGTGRQLALHFGNGTRLTVT.

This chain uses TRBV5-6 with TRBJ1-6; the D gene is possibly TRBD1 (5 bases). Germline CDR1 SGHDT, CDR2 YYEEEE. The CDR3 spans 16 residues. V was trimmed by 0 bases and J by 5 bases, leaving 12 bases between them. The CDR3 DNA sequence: TGTGCCAGCAGCTTGGATTTGGGGCGAGATAATTCACCCCTCCACTTT. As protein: CASSLDLGRDNSPLHF.

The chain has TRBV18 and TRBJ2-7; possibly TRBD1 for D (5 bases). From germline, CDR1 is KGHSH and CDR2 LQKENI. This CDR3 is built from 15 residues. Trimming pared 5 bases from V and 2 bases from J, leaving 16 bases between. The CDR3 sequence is CASSEGSGLTYEQYF. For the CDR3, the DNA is TGTGCCAGCTCAGAAGGATCAGGGCTCACCTACGAGCAGTACTTC.

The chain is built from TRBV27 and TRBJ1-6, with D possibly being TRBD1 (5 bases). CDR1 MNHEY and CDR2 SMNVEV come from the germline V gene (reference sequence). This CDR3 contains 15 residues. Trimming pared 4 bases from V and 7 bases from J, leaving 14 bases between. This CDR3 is CASSSGPRGNSPLHF. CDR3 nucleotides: TGTGCCAGCAGTTCAGGGCCCCGCGGCAATTCACCCCTCCACTTT.

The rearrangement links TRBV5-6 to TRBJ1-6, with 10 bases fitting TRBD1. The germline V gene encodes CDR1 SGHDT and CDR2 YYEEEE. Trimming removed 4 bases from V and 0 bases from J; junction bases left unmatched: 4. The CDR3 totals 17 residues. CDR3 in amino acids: CASSPRTGGSYNSPLHF. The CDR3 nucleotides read TGTGCCAGCAGCCCCCGGACAGGGGGCTCCTATAATTCACCCCTCCACTTT.

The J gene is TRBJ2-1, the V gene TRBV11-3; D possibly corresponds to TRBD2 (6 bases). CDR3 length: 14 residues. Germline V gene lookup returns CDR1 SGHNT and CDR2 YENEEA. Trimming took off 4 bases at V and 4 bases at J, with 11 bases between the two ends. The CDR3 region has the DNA TGTGCCAGCAGCTCGAGGAGGGGTTACAATGAGCAGTTCTTC. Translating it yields CASSSRRGYNEQFF.

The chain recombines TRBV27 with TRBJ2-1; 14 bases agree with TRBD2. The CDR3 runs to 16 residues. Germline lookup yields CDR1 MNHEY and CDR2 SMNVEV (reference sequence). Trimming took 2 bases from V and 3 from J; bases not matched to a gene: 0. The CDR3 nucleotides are TGTGCCAGCAGTTTAGGGACTAGCGGGGGCTACAATGAGCAGTTCTTC. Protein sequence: CASSLGTSGGYNEQFF.

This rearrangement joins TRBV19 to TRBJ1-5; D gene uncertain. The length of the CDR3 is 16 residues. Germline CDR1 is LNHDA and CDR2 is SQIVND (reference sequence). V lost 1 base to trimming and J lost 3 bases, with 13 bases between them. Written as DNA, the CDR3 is TGTGCCAGTAGTATAGCAGGCAGGTATACCAATCAGCCCCAGCATTTT. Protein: CASSIAGRYTNQPQHF.

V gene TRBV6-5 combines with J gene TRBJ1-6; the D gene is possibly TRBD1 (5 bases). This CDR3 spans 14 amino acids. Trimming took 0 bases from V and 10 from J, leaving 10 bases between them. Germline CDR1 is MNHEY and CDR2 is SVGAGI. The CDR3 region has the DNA TGTGCCAGCAGTTACTCGCAGGGTAACTCACCCCTCCACTTT. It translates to CASSYSQGNSPLHF.

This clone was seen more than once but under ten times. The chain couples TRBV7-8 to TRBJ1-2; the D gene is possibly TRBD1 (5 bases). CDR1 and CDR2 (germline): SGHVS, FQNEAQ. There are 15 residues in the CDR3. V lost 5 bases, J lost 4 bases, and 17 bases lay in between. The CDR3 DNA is TGTGCCAGCAGCCGGAATAGACAGCAAAGCTATGGCTACACCTTC. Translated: CASSRNRQQSYGYTF.

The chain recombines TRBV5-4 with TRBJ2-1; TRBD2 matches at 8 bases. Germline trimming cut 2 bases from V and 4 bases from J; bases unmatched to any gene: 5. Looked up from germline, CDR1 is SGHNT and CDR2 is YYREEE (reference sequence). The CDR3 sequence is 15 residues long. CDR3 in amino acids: CASSFNPSGYNEQFF. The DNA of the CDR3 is TGTGCCAGCAGCTTCAATCCTAGCGGGTACAATGAGCAGTTCTTC.

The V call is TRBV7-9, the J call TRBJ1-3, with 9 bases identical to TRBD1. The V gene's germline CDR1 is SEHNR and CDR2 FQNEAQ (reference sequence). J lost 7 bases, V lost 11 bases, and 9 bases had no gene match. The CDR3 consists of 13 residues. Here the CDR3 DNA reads TGTGCCGGGACAGGGCCTCTTGGGAACACCATATATTTT. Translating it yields CAGTGPLGNTIYF.

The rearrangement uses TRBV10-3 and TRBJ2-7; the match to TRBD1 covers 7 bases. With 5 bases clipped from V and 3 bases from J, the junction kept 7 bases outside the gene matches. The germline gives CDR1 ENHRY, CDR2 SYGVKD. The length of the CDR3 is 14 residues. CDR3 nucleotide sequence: TGTGCCATCAGTTACGGGACAGAGAACTACGAGCAGTACTTC. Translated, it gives CAISYGTENYEQYF.

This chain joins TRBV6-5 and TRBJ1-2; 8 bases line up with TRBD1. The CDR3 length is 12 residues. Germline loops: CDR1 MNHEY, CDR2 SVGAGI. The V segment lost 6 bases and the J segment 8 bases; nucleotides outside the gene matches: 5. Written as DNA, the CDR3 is TGTGCCAGCAGAGGACAGGGCTCCGGCTACACCTTC. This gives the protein CASRGQGSGYTF.

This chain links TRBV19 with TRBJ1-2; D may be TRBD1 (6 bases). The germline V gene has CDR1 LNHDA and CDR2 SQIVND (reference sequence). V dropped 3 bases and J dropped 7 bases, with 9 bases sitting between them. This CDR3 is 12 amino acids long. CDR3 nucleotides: TGTGCCAGTAGTATCCCAGGGGTTGGCTACACCTTC. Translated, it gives CASSIPGVGYTF.

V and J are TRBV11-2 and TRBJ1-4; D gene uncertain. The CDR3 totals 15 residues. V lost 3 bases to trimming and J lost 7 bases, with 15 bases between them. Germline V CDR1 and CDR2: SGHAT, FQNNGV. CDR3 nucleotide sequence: TGTGCCAGCAGCTTGGACCCCGGAGGGCGTGAAAAACTGTTTTTT. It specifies CASSLDPGGREKLFF.

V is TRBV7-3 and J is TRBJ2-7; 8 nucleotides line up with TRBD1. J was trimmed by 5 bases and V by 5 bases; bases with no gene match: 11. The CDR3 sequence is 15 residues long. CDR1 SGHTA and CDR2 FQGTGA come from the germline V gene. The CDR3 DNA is TGTGCCAGCAGCCCGACCTCGGGACAGGCTAACGAGCAGTACTTC. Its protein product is CASSPTSGQANEQYF.

CDR3 nucleotides: TGTGCCAGTAGCCTACAGGACGGGTTTCGCAATCAGCCCCAGCATTTT. Translation: CASSLQDGFRNQPQHF. This chain connects TRBV19 to TRBJ1-5; a possible D gene is TRBD1 (5 bases). Germline CDR1 is LNHDA and CDR2 is SQIVND (reference sequence). Trimming pared 6 bases from V and 2 bases from J, leaving 17 bases between. The CDR3 loop spans 16 amino acids.

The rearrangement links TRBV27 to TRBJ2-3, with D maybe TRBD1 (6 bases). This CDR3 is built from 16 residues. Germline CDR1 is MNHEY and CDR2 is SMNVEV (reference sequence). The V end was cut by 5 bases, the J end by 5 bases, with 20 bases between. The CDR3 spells CASSGQGPSRGDTQYF. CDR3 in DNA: TGTGCCAGCAGTGGCCAGGGGCCTTCCCGCGGAGATACGCAGTATTTT.

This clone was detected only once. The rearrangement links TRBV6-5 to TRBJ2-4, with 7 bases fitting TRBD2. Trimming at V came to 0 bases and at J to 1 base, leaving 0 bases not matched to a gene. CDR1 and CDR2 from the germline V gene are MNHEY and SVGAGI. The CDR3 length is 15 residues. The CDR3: CASSYSSGAKNIQYF. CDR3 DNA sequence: TGTGCCAGCAGTTACTCTAGCGGGGCCAAAAACATTCAGTACTTC.

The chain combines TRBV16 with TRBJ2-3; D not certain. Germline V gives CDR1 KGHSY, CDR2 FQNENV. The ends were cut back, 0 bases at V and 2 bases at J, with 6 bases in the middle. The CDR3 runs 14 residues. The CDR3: CASSQSSNTDTQYF. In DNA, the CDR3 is TGTGCCAGCAGCCAATCGTCAAACACAGATACGCAGTATTTT.

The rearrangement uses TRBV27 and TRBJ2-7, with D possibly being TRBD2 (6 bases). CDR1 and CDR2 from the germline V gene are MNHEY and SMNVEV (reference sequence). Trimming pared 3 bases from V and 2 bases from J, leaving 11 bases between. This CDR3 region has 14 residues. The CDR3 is CASSLTSTPYEQYF. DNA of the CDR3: TGTGCCAGCAGTTTGACTAGTACCCCCTACGAGCAGTACTTC.

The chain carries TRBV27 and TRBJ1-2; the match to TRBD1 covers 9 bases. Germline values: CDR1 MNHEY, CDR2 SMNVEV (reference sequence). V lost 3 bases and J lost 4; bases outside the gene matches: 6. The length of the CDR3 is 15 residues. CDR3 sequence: CASSFHRGRSYGYTF. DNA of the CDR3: TGTGCCAGCAGTTTCCACAGGGGGCGCAGCTATGGCTACACCTTC.

The DNA of the CDR3 is TGTGCCAGCAGCATATGGACTAGCGGGGGGAAGACCGGGGAGCTGTTTTTT. Translation gives CASSIWTSGGKTGELFF. The V gene is TRBV5-6, the J gene TRBJ2-2, with 14 bases fitting TRBD2. This CDR3 contains 17 residues. Germline V gene sequence: CDR1 SGHDT, CDR2 YYEEEE. V trimming: 4 bases; J trimming: 5 bases; junction bases outside the gene matches: 7. Variable domain in full (rest from reference TRBV5-6 and TRBJ2-2): DAGVTQSPTHLIKTRGQQVTLRCSPKSGHDTVSWYQQALGQGPQFIFQYYEEEERQRGNFPDRFSGHQFPNYSSELNVNALLLGDSALYLCASSIWTSGGKTGELFFGEGSRLTVL.

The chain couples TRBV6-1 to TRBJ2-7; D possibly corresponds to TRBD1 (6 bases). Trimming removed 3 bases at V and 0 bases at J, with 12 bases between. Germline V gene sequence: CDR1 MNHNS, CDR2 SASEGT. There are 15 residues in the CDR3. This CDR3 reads CASSELDRSSYEQYF. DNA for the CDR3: TGTGCCAGCAGTGAGTTGGACAGAAGCTCCTACGAGCAGTACTTC.

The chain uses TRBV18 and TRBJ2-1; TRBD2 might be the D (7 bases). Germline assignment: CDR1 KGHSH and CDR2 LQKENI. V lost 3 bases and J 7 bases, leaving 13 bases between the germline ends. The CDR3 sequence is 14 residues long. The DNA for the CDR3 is TGTGCCAGCTCACCCCAGGCGGGGGCAAATGAGCAGTTCTTC. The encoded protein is CASSPQAGANEQFF. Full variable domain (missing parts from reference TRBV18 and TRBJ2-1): NAGVMQNPRHLVRRRGQEARLRCSPMKGHSHVYWYRQLPEEGLKFMVYLQKENIIDESGMPKERFSAEFPKEGPSILRIQQVVRGDSAAYFCASSPQAGANEQFFGPGTRLTVL.

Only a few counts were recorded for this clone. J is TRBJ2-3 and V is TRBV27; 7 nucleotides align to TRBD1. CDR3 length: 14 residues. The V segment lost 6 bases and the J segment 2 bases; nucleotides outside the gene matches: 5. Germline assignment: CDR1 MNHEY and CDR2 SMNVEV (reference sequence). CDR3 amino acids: CASRSGQFTDTQYF. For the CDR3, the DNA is TGTGCCAGCAGGTCGGGACAGTTCACAGATACGCAGTATTTT.

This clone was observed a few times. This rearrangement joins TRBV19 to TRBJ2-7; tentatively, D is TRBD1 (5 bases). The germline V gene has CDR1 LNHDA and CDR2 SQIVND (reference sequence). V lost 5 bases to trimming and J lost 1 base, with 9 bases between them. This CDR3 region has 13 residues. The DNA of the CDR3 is TGTGCCAGTAGTCGACGACAGTCCTACGAGCAGTACTTC. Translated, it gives CASSRRQSYEQYF.

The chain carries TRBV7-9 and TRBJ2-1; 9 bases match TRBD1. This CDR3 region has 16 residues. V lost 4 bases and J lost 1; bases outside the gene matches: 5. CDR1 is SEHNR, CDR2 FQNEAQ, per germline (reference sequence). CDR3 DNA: TGTGCCAGCAGCTGGAGGACAGGGGTATCCTACAATGAGCAGTTCTTC. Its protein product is CASSWRTGVSYNEQFF.

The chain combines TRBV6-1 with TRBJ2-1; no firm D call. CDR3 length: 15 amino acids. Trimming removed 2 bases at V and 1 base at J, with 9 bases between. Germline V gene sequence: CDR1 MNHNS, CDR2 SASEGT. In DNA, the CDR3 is TGTGCCAGCAGTGAACAGGCCCTGTCCTACAATGAGCAGTTCTTC. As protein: CASSEQALSYNEQFF.

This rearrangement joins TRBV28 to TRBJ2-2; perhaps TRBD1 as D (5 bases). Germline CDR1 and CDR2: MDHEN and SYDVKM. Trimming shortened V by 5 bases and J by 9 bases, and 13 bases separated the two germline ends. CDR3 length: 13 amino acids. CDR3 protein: CASSKGFGWELFF. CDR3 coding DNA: TGTGCCAGCAGTAAGGGGTTCGGATGGGAGCTGTTTTTT.